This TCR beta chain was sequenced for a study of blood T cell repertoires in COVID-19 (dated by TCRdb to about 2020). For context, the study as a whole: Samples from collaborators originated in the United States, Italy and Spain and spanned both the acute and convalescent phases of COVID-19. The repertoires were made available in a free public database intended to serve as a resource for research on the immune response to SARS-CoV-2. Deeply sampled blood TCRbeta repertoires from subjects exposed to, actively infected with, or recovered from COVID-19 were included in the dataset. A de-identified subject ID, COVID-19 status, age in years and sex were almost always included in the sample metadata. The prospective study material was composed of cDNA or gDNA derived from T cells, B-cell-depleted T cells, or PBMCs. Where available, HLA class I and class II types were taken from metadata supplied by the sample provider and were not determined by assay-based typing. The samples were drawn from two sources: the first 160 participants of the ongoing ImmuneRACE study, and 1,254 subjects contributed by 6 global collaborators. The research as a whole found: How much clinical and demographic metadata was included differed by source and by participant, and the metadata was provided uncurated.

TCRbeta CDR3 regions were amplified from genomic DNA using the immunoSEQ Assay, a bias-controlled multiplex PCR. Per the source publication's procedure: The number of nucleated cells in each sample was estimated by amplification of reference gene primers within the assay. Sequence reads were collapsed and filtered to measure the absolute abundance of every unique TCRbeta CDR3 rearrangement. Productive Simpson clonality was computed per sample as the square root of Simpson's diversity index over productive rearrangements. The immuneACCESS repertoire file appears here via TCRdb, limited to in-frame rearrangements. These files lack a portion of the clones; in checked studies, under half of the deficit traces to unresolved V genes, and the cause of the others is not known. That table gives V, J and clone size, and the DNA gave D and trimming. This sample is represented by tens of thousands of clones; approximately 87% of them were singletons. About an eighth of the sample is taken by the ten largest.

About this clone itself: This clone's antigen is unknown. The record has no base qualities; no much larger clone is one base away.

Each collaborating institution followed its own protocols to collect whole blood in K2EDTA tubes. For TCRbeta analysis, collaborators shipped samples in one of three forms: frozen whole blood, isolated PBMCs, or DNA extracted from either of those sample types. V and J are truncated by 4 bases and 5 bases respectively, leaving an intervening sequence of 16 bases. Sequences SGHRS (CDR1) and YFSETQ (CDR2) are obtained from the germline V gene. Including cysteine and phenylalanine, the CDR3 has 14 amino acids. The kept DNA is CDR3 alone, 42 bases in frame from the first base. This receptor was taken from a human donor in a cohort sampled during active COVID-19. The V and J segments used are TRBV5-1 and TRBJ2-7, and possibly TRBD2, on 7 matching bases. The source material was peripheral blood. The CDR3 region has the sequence CASSPDGGLHEQYF. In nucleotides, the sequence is TGCGCCAGCAGCCCGGACGGGGGGCTCCACGAGCAGTACTTC.